Here is one T cell receptor (beta chain) with its context. The antigen remains unidentified. Primers used in a second PCR of roughly 6 to 11 cycles were a sample-barcoded 5' primer and a J-beta primer mix. Each TCR beta cDNA got a 12-nucleotide random molecular identifier. In TCRdb, the 5' RACE reads were re-called with MiXCR into one record per CDR3 protein. The repertoire holds 720,000 or so distinct CDR3 sequences, 40% to 50% seen once, with around 32% in the top ten. The record originates from a study of blood T cells in healthy people across ages. Whole-study findings and limits: Long-lived donors carried more naive CD4+ cells and greater diversity than aged donors. Because donor CMV status was unknown, expanded clonotype changes were possibly confounded.

PBMCs numbering at least 6 million were isolated per sample. The germline gives CDR1 SGHRS, CDR2 YFSETQ. Trimming removed 4 bases from V and 6 bases from J; junction bases left unmatched: 14. The CDR3 is 17 amino acids. Material: blood. The chain recombines TRBV5-1 with TRBJ1-4, with 8 bases fitting TRBD1. The sequence came from a man older than 75 in good health. The CDR3 DNA is TGCGCCAGCAGCGCAACAGGACAGGGCCCGAGGGATGAAAAACTGTTTTTT. This sequence encodes CASSATGQGPRDEKLFF. Based on the CDR3 plus reference TRBV5-1 and TRBJ1-4, the full variable domain is KAGVTQTPRYLIKTRGQQVTLSCSPISGHRSVSWYQQTPGQGLQFLFEYFSETQRNKGNFPGRFSGRQFSNSRSEMNVSTLELGDSALYLCASSATGQGPRDEKLFFGSGTQLSVL.